One sample yielded the 24 T cell receptor beta chains listed below, sequenced in a study of cytomegalovirus exposure and HLA in healthy donors. Data came from immunoSEQ multiplex PCR; TCRdb stores just in-frame clones and leaves some out. Here the sample spans around 300,000 clones, about 86% being singletons. The sample taken for sequencing was PBMCs. Receptor source: a young woman in good health and CMV-seronegative.

The chain has TRBV7-2 and TRBJ1-2, with 10 bases that match TRBD1. Germline V gene sequence: CDR1 SGHTA, CDR2 FQGNSA. The CDR3 covers 14 residues. V trimming: 5 bases; J trimming: 5 bases; junction bases outside the gene matches: 5. CDR3 nucleotide sequence: TGTGCCAGCAGCACTCGACAGGGGGCTTATGGCTACACCTTC. It specifies CASSTRQGAYGYTF.

The chain joins TRBV7-2 to TRBJ2-3; TRBD2 matches at 7 bases. Losses at the gene ends were 1 base for V and 0 bases for J; bases not matched to a gene: 4. This CDR3 spans 16 amino acids. CDR1 is SGHTA, CDR2 FQGNSA, per germline. The CDR3 sequence: CASSLGGAGSTDTQYF. The DNA for the CDR3 is TGTGCCAGCAGCTTAGGGGGAGCGGGAAGCACAGATACGCAGTATTTT. The full variable domain, its missing parts supplied by reference TRBV7-2 and TRBJ2-3, is GAGVSQSPSNKVTEKGKDVELRCDPISGHTALYWYRQSLGQGLEFLIYFQGNSAPDKSGLPSDRFSAERTGGSVSTLTIQRTQQEDSAVYLCASSLGGAGSTDTQYFGPGTRLTVL.

The genes are TRBV27 and TRBJ2-3, with 9 bases matching TRBD2. This CDR3 spans 15 amino acids. Germline V gives CDR1 MNHEY, CDR2 SMNVEV (reference sequence). After removal of 2 bases from V and 4 bases from J, the junction contained 4 bases not matched to a gene. The CDR3 nucleotides read TGTGCCAGCAGTTTAAGGGGCGGGGGGGCAGATACGCAGTATTTT. Its protein is CASSLRGGGADTQYF.

V and J are TRBV6-5 and TRBJ2-7; D ambiguous. CDR1 is MNHEY and CDR2 is SVGAGI in the germline V gene. The CDR3 length is 15 residues. Trimming took 9 bases from V and 2 from J, leaving 20 bases between them. DNA of the CDR3: TGTGCCAGTACGCGGCGGAGTCCTCCCCCCTACGAGCAGTACTTC. Translated, it gives CASTRRSPPPYEQYF.

The rearrangement joins TRBV11-2 to TRBJ1-1; D not certain. There are 13 residues in the CDR3. Between the trimmed V and J ends, which lost 3 bases and 5 bases, there was a span of 10 bases. Germline CDR1 SGHAT, CDR2 FQNNGV. For the CDR3, the DNA is TGTGCCAGCAGCTTCGTTTCTAGGACTGAAGCTTTCTTT. This codes for CASSFVSRTEAFF.

CDR3 sequence (DNA): TGCAGCGTTGGGGACTGGAACTATGGCTACACCTTC. Its protein is CSVGDWNYGYTF. V gene TRBV29-1 combines with J gene TRBJ1-2; D may be TRBD1 (5 bases). Trimming removed 4 bases from V and 2 bases from J, with 8 bases in between. Germline-derived CDR1 and CDR2 are SQVTM and ANQGSEA. The CDR3 has 12 amino acids.

This chain joins TRBV6-1 and TRBJ2-3; D possibly corresponds to TRBD1 (5 bases). Germline CDR1 is MNHNS and CDR2 is SASEGT. This CDR3 is 12 amino acids long. Trimming removed 6 bases from V and 4 bases from J, with 8 bases in between. CDR3 residues: CASSQGSDTQYF. The CDR3 DNA is TGTGCCAGCAGCCAGGGCTCAGATACGCAGTATTTT.

V usage is TRBV6-1 and J usage is TRBJ2-7; D is uncertain. Trimming left V 9 bases short and J 0 bases short, with 15 bases between. Germline loops: CDR1 MNHNS, CDR2 SASEGT. This CDR3 has 14 amino acids. CDR3 coding DNA: TGTGCCAGGGGTGAAGGAGTGCCCTCCTACGAGCAGTACTTC. It translates to CARGEGVPSYEQYF.

The CDR3 reads CASSLYAGPMDEQYF. The CDR3 DNA follows: TGTGCCAGCTCACTATACGCGGGTCCTATGGACGAGCAGTACTTC. This chain uses TRBV18 with TRBJ2-7, with D maybe TRBD2 (5 bases). The germline V gene encodes CDR1 KGHSH and CDR2 LQKENI. The V end lost 4 bases, the J end lost 5 bases, and 18 bases lay between the germline ends. The CDR3 loop spans 15 amino acids.

V gene TRBV5-1 combines with J gene TRBJ1-1; possibly TRBD1 for D (6 bases). From germline, CDR1 is SGHRS and CDR2 YFSETQ. The CDR3 spans 15 residues. Trimming took 0 bases from V and 8 from J, leaving 17 bases between them. The CDR3 DNA sequence: TGCGCCAGCAGCTTGGAGTATGGGGGCCGAGGCGAAGCTTTCTTT. It codes for CASSLEYGGRGEAFF.

The V gene is TRBV13, the J gene TRBJ2-5; 11 nucleotides align to TRBD2. In germline, CDR1 is PRHDT, CDR2 FYEKMQ (reference sequence). The CDR3 has 18 residues. The J segment lost 0 bases and the V segment lost 5 bases, leaving 11 bases of the junction unmatched. CDR3 coding DNA: TGTGCCAGCAGCCGGATGTCCCTGACTAGCGGGGACCAAGAGACCCAGTACTTC. This encodes CASSRMSLTSGDQETQYF.

V gene TRBV29-1 combines with J gene TRBJ2-7, with 12 bases matching TRBD1. This CDR3 has 13 amino acids. Germline V lookup: CDR1 SQVTM, CDR2 ANQGSEA. V shed 6 bases, J shed 6 bases, and the junction held 6 bases outside the gene matches. CDR3 nucleotides: TGCAGCGTGTCCGGGACAGGGGGCGCCGAGCAGTACTTC. Translated: CSVSGTGGAEQYF.

CDR3 DNA sequence: TGTGCCAGCAGCTTAGTTGGCAGCTCCTACGAGCAGTACTTC. Translated, it gives CASSLVGSSYEQYF. The chain employs TRBV7-9 and TRBJ2-7, with D uncertain. The CDR3 runs to 14 residues. CDR1 is SEHNR, CDR2 FQNEAQ, per germline (reference sequence). Between the trimmed V and J ends, which lost 1 base and 0 bases, there was a span of 7 bases. The variable domain in full, with the rest retrieved from reference TRBV7-9 and TRBJ2-7, is DTGVSQNPRHKITKRGQNVTFRCDPISEHNRLYWYRQTLGQGPEFLTYFQNEAQLEKSRLLSDRFSAERPKGSFSTLEIQRTEQGDSAMYLCASSLVGSSYEQYFGPGTRLTVT.

The chain carries TRBV14 and TRBJ2-4; 9 nucleotides line up with TRBD1. The CDR3 totals 13 residues. V lost 4 bases, J lost 7 bases, and 2 bases stayed unmatched. The germline V gene has CDR1 SGHDN and CDR2 FVKESK. CDR3 sequence (DNA): TGTGCCAGCAGCCTGACAGGGGGGAACATTCAGTACTTC. Translation: CASSLTGGNIQYF.

The chain employs TRBV5-4 and TRBJ1-1, with D tentatively TRBD1 (5 bases). The CDR3 is made up of 14 amino acids. Germline V gene sequence: CDR1 SGHNT, CDR2 YYREEE (reference sequence). Trimming shortened V by 4 bases and J by 3 bases, and 13 bases separated the two germline ends. CDR3 in amino acids: CASSPSLGDTEAFF. The CDR3 region has the DNA TGTGCCAGCAGCCCTTCCTTAGGGGACACTGAAGCTTTCTTT.

The chain combines TRBV25-1 with TRBJ2-1; 10 nucleotides line up with TRBD2. Losses at the gene ends were 0 bases for V and 4 bases for J; bases not matched to a gene: 6. This CDR3 is built from 17 residues. From germline, CDR1 is MGHDK and CDR2 SYGVNS. The CDR3 here is CASSEYRAGGPYNEQFF. The CDR3 bases are TGTGCCAGCAGTGAATATCGAGCGGGGGGGCCTTACAATGAGCAGTTCTTC.

CDR3 amino acids: CASSSTGTARYTF. CDR3 DNA: TGTGCCAGCAGCTCGACCGGGACTGCGCGCTACACCTTC. The chain recombines TRBV7-3 with TRBJ1-2, with D perhaps matching TRBD1 (5 bases). Trimming took off 4 bases at V and 9 bases at J, with 15 bases between the two ends. There are 13 residues in the CDR3. CDR1 is SGHTA, CDR2 FQGTGA, per germline. The full variable domain, rest sourced from reference TRBV7-3 and TRBJ1-2, is GAGVSQTPSNKVTEKGKYVELRCDPISGHTALYWYRQSLGQGPEFLIYFQGTGAADDSGLPNDRFFAVRPEGSVSTLKIQRTERGDSAVYLCASSSTGTARYTFGSGTRLTVV.

The rearrangement links TRBV5-1 to TRBJ2-7, with a weak D call TRBD2 (5 bases). Germline V gene lookup returns CDR1 SGHRS and CDR2 YFSETQ. Trimming left V 5 bases short and J 0 bases short, with 18 bases between. The CDR3 is made up of 16 amino acids. CDR3 DNA: TGCGCCAGCAGGCCTTCTCCGGGGATAAGCTCCTACGAGCAGTACTTC. Amino acids: CASRPSPGISSYEQYF.

The chain recombines TRBV6-5 with TRBJ1-1; 10 bases match TRBD1. Germline V gives CDR1 MNHEY, CDR2 SVGAGI. V lost 6 bases, J lost 7 bases, and 8 bases stayed unmatched. CDR3 length: 14 residues. DNA for the CDR3: TGTGCCAGCAGCGTGGGACAGGGGTTTGTTGAAGCTTTCTTT. Amino acid sequence: CASSVGQGFVEAFF.

This rearrangement joins TRBV6-1 to TRBJ1-1; a possible D gene is TRBD1 (6 bases). CDR1 is MNHNS, CDR2 SASEGT, per germline. V was pared by 5 bases and J by 3 bases, with 13 bases between. CDR3 length: 14 residues. Written as DNA, the CDR3 is TGTGCCAGCAGTTGGGGGCTTAGGGACACTGAAGCTTTCTTT. This translates into CASSWGLRDTEAFF.

V and J are TRBV7-9 and TRBJ1-2, with D uncertain. Between the trimmed V and J ends, which lost 8 bases and 4 bases, there was a span of 11 bases. The germline CDR1 and CDR2 sequences are SEHNR and FQNEAQ (reference sequence). This CDR3 has 12 residues. For the CDR3, the DNA is TGTGCCAGCGGAGGAGGGAGCTATGGCTACACCTTC. Residues: CASGGGSYGYTF.

The chain joins TRBV15 to TRBJ1-2; weak D call: TRBD1 (5 bases). Germline V CDR1 and CDR2: LNHNV, YYDKDF (reference sequence). The length of the CDR3 is 11 residues. The V gene lost 8 bases and the J gene lost 4 bases, with 8 bases spanning the gap. The DNA for the CDR3 is TGTGCCACCTTCGACAGCTATGGCTACACCTTC. Translating it yields CATFDSYGYTF. The whole variable domain, remainder taken from reference TRBV15 and TRBJ1-2, is DAMVIQNPRYQVTQFGKPVTLSCSQTLNHNVMYWYQQKSSQAPKLLFHYYDKDFNNEADTPDNFQSRRPNTSFCFLDIRSPGLGDTAMYLCATFDSYGYTFGSGTRLTVV.

The chain recombines TRBV5-1 with TRBJ2-3; D gene uncertain. Trimming removed 0 bases at V and 3 bases at J, with 5 bases between. The CDR3 extends over 13 amino acids. Germline V gene lookup returns CDR1 SGHRS and CDR2 YFSETQ. CDR3 sequence: CASSLAKTDTQYF. CDR3 DNA: TGCGCCAGCAGCTTGGCAAAAACAGATACGCAGTATTTT.

The chain carries TRBV6-1 and TRBJ1-1; maybe TRBD1 (5 bases). Germline V gives CDR1 MNHNS, CDR2 SASEGT. CDR3 length: 13 residues. The V end was cut by 6 bases, the J end by 0 bases, with 8 bases between. DNA for the CDR3: TGTGCCAGCAGGCTACAGGTGAACACTGAAGCTTTCTTT. Translating it yields CASRLQVNTEAFF.